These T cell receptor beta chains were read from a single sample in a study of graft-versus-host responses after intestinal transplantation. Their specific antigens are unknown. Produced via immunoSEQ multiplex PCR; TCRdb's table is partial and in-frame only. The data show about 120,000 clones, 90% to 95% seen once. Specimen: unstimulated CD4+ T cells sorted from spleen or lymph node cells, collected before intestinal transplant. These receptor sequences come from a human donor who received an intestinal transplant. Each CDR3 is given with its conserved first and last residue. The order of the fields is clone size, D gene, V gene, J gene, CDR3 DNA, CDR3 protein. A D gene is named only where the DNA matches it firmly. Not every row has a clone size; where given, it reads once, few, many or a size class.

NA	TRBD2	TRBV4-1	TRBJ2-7	TGCGCCAGCAGCGAAGGACTAGCGGGTCTCAACGAGCAGTACTTC	CASSEGLAGLNEQYF
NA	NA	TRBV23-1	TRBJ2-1	TGCGCCACCGTCCAACGGGCGGGATACAATGAGCAGTTCTTC	CATVQRAGYNEQFF
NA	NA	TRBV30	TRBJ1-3	TGTGCCTGGATCCGGAGGTATAACTCTGGAAACACCATATATTTT	CAWIRRYNSGNTIYF
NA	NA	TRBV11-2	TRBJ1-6	TGTGCCAGCAGCTTAGGGACGGCGGTTAATTCACCCCTCCACTTT	CASSLGTAVNSPLHF
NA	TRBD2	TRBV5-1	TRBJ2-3	TGCGCCAGCAGCGCGGTTCGGGGGGCAGATACGCAGTATTTT	CASSAVRGADTQYF
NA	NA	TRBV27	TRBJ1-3	TGTGCCAGCAGTTTTCTTCAGGGAAACACCATATATTTT	CASSFLQGNTIYF
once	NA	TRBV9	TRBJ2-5	TGTGCCAGCAGCAAAAACACCCTTCAAGAGACCCAGTACTTC	CASSKNTLQETQYF
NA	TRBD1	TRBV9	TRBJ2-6	TGTGCCAGCAGCCCTGGACAGGCTTATAAATCTGGGGCCAACGTCCTGACTTTC	CASSPGQAYKSGANVLTF
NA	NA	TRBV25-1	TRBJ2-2	TGTGCCAGCAGGAGACCAGGGGTAGCCGGGGAGCTGTTTTTT	CASRRPGVAGELFF
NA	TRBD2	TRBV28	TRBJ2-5	TGTGCCAGCACGAACAGGGGACTAGCGGGACAAGAGACCCAGTACTTC	CASTNRGLAGQETQYF
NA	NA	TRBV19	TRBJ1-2	TGTGCCAGTAGTATAGGAGAGGACTATGGCTACACCTTC	CASSIGEDYGYTF
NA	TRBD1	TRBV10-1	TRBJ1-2	TGCGCCAAAAATCGACAGGGCCTGATGGGCTACACCTTC	CAKNRQGLMGYTF
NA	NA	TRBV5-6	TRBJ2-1	TGTGCCAGCAGCCTTCTAGCGAAACCTAGGGAGCAGTTCTTC	CASSLLAKPREQFF
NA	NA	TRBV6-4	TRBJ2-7	TGTGCCAGCAGTGAAGGTCCGGGGCCAAGCTCCTACGAGCAGTACTTC	CASSEGPGPSSYEQYF